Sequencing of this T cell receptor (beta chain) was carried out in a study of tumor-infiltrating lymphocytes in localized non-small cell lung cancer. The germline V gene has CDR1 MNHEY and CDR2 SMNVEV (reference sequence). Unmatched junction bases numbered 8, after V lost 3 bases and J lost 7 bases. CDR3 size: 15 residues. Profiled with immunoSEQ multiplex PCR; TCRdb holds only in-frame clones, not every one. This sample has 13,000 or so clones; approximately 71% occur once, and the top ten carry approximately 9%. The receptor's source is a human donor with non-small cell lung cancer. Sequencing was carried out using uninvolved lung tissue not adjacent to the tumor. This chain links TRBV27 with TRBJ2-2, with TRBD2 matching 7 bases. For the CDR3, the DNA is TGTGCCAGCAGTTTGCCGGGAGGAGCTGGCGGGGAGCTGTTTTTT. Its protein product is CASSLPGGAGGELFF.